The TCR beta chain described here comes from a study of shared clonotypes between healthy human individuals. Study details: A couple of female and a few male donors aged 18 to 49 were enrolled. Study results and caveats: It was only blood that was sampled, and tissue repertoires likely differ.

CDR1 SGHTA and CDR2 FQGTGA come from the germline V gene. The CDR3 runs to 16 residues. Trimming left V 5 bases short and J 2 bases short, with 18 bases between. Only in-frame clones appear in the TCRdb table, and some are missing; sequencing was by immunoSEQ multiplex PCR. The top ten hold 9.5% to 15% of the sample, which has roughly 480,000 clones, around 80% seen once. Turning to this clone: The antigen is unknown.

Sequenced: PBMCs. The receptor's source is a woman aged 40 to 49 in good health. Some clones in this sample may be carry-over from other donors' samples. This chain uses TRBV7-3 with TRBJ1-1; perhaps TRBD1 as D (5 bases). The CDR3 DNA follows: TGTGCCAGCAGCCCGACTCAAACAGGAGGTAACACTGAAGCTTTCTTT. It is translated as CASSPTQTGGNTEAFF.